This TCR beta chain came from a study of cytomegalovirus exposure and HLA in healthy donors. Study results and caveats: Analysis was carried out at a later point, and it linked a missense DCLRE1C variant to TCR beta V- and J-gene trimming. Across donors, sequencing depth was assumed by presence/absence analyses to be roughly uniform. The likely origin of a cluster of highly shared sequence variants was a sequencing artifact.

Note on this clone: Its antigen remains unknown.

V was cut by 0 bases and J by 6 bases, with 10 bases left in between. This CDR3 region has 14 residues. In germline, CDR1 is SGHVS, CDR2 FQNEAQ. Primers: 60 Vbeta forward and 13 Jbeta reverse. The repertoire was sequenced with immunoSEQ multiplex PCR; TCRdb's copy has only in-frame clones and lacks some. The data show about 160,000 clones, with approximately 84% seen just once and approximately 6.8% held by the top ten. Sample: PBMCs. The chain has TRBV7-8 and TRBJ2-3; D is unclear. The receptor was isolated from a woman aged 40 to 49 in good health and CMV-seropositive. In DNA form, the CDR3 reads TGTGCCAGCAGCTTAGCGGGCGCTTTGGATACGCAGTATTTT. Its protein is CASSLAGALDTQYF.